The 5 T cell receptor beta chains given below trace back to one sample, sequenced in a study of cytomegalovirus exposure and HLA in healthy donors. Researchers ran the PCR with 60 Vbeta and 13 Jbeta primers. The protocol was immunoSEQ multiplex PCR, while the TCRdb copy is restricted to in-frame clones and leaves out a portion. The data show about 70,000 clones, about two thirds seen once. Sequencing was done on a sample of PBMCs. All receptors come from a man aged 35-49 years in good health and CMV-seropositive.

The chain recombines TRBV30 with TRBJ1-1; D gene uncertain. This CDR3 spans 13 amino acids. V lost 4 bases to trimming and J lost 5 bases, with 14 bases between them. CDR1 and CDR2 from the germline V gene are GTSNPN and SVGIG (reference sequence). CDR3 loop: CAWTAGRETEAFF. The CDR3 DNA is TGTGCCTGGACCGCCGGCCGGGAGACTGAAGCTTTCTTT.

The chain links TRBV7-2 to TRBJ1-2; TRBD1 matches at 7 bases. Germline V gene lookup returns CDR1 SGHTA and CDR2 FQGNSA. The CDR3 sequence is 16 residues long. V trimming: 5 bases; J trimming: 0 bases; junction bases outside the gene matches: 9. The CDR3 DNA reads TGTGCCAGCAGCACGACCCGGGGACAGTCTAACTATGGCTACACCTTC. Encoded protein: CASSTTRGQSNYGYTF.

The chain recombines TRBV19 with TRBJ2-7; 11 bases align to TRBD1. The germline V gene encodes CDR1 LNHDA and CDR2 SQIVND (reference sequence). This CDR3 spans 15 amino acids. V trimming: 7 bases; J trimming: 6 bases; junction bases outside the gene matches: 11. The CDR3 DNA reads TGTGCCAGTACGAGGGGGACAGGGGGAAAGTCCGAGCAGTACTTC. Translated, it gives CASTRGTGGKSEQYF.

The chain combines TRBV5-5 with TRBJ1-4; tentative D call: TRBD1 (5 bases). The CDR3 is 14 amino acids. Germline V CDR1 and CDR2: SGHKS, YYEKEE (reference sequence). The V gene lost 5 bases and the J gene lost 8 bases, with 16 bases spanning the gap. The CDR3 is CASRQVGGGEKLFF. CDR3 in DNA: TGTGCCAGCAGACAGGTCGGGGGAGGGGAAAAACTGTTTTTT.

The CDR3 protein is CASSSRTSGSHGELFF. The CDR3 DNA follows: TGTGCCAGCAGCTCGCGGACTAGCGGGAGCCACGGGGAGCTGTTTTTT. J is TRBJ2-2 and V is TRBV9; 13 bases are shared with TRBD2. The trim removed 4 bases at V and 7 bases at J, leaving 7 bases unmatched. Germline CDR1 reads SGDLS; CDR2 reads YYNGEE. This CDR3 has 16 amino acids.